These 18 T cell receptor beta chains were sequenced from one sample in a study of T cells in Graves' hyperthyroidism and ophthalmopathy. Amplification of TCR beta CDR3 regions used RNA as the template. The HTBI primer set was used in a first-round RT-PCR of the TCR CDR3. TCRdb re-called the multiplex PCR reads with MiXCR, one entry per CDR3 protein. The profile shows around 600,000 distinct CDR3 sequences, about a sixth of them singletons. The sample consisted of blood. These receptors were taken from a woman aged 40 to 49 with Graves' ophthalmopathy.

This clonotype was counted a few times. The rearrangement joins TRBV2 to TRBJ1-3; 7 nucleotides match TRBD1. CDR1 is SNHLY and CDR2 is FYNNEI in the germline V gene. CDR3 length: 18 residues. After removal of 0 bases from V and 2 bases from J, the junction contained 10 bases not matched to a gene. CDR3 in amino acids: CASSEAPDDRVTGNTIYF. CDR3 in DNA: TGTGCCAGCAGTGAAGCTCCCGATGACAGGGTCACTGGAAACACCATATATTTT.

As to this clonotype: Mismatch with germline at one junction end may stem from a read error. The rearrangement joins TRBV11-2 to TRBJ2-5; TRBD1 might be the D (9 bases). The CDR3 spans 16 residues. Germline values: CDR1 SGHAT, CDR2 FQNNGV. The CDR3 region is CASSRGGTGRKETQYF. CDR3 in DNA: TGCGCCAGCAGCCGCGGGGGGACAGGGAGAAAAGAGACCCAGTACTTC. The full variable domain, its missing parts supplied by reference TRBV11-2 and TRBJ2-5, is EAGVAQSPRYKIIEKRQSVAFWCNPISGHATLYWYQQILGQGPKLLIQFQNNGVVDDSQLPKDRFSAERLKGVDSTLKIQPAKLEDSAVYLCASSRGGTGRKETQYFGPGTRLLVL.

This clonotype was observed a handful of times. This chain connects TRBV24-1 to TRBJ1-5, with no clear D. Germline CDR1 and CDR2: KGHDR and SFDVKD. The V end was cut by 5 bases, the J end by 11 bases, with 15 bases between. This CDR3 contains 13 residues. The CDR3 loop is CATSVGTGSSQHF. The DNA for the CDR3 is TGTGCCACCAGTGTCGGCACCGGGTCGTCCCAGCATTTT.

This clonotype showed up many times. The chain couples TRBV5-5 to TRBJ2-5, with D perhaps given as TRBD1 or TRBD2 (5 bases each). In germline, CDR1 is SGHKS, CDR2 YYEKEE (reference sequence). There are 14 residues in the CDR3. With 4 bases removed from V and 4 bases from J, the gap between germline ends came to 14 bases. The CDR3 nucleotides are TGTGCCAGCAGCACGAGGGACGAGGGAGAGACCCAGTACTTC. This gives the protein CASSTRDEGETQYF. Drawing the rest from reference TRBV5-5 and TRBJ2-5, the complete variable domain is DAGVTQSPTHLIKTRGQQVTLRCSPISGHKSVSWYQQVLGQGPQFIFQYYEKEERGRGNFPDRFSARQFPNYSSELNVNALLLGDSALYLCASSTRDEGETQYFGPGTRLLVL.

In its sample, this clonotype was seen many times. The V call is TRBV7-3, the J call TRBJ1-6, with D perhaps matching TRBD1 (6 bases). V was clipped by 2 bases and J by 9 bases, with 11 bases between them. The CDR3 consists of 14 residues. CDR1 and CDR2 (germline): SGHTA, FQGTGA. CDR3 region: CASSLGQGTSPLHF. The DNA for the CDR3 is TGTGCCAGCAGCTTAGGGCAGGGGACTTCACCCCTCCACTTT.

This clonotype was detected a few times. The rearrangement joins TRBV10-2 to TRBJ2-7; no definite D call. This CDR3 comprises 14 residues. The V and J ends lost 1 base and 3 bases respectively, with 10 bases between them. Germline loops: CDR1 WSHSY, CDR2 SAAADI. The CDR3 DNA reads as TGCGCCAGCAGTGAGTGGGGTCGAGGCTACGAGCAGTACTTC. This translates into CASSEWGRGYEQYF.

There are many counts of this clonotype. V is TRBV6-5 and J is TRBJ2-3, with D unresolved. V lost 5 bases, J lost 2 bases, and 8 bases lay in between. Germline V gives CDR1 MNHEY, CDR2 SVGAGI. The CDR3 is 13 amino acids. The chain's CDR3 is CASSTDHTDTQYF. The CDR3 coding sequence is TGTGCCAGCAGTACCGACCACACAGATACGCAGTATTTT.

The chain uses TRBV12-3 or TRBV12-4 and TRBJ2-3, with D possibly being TRBD1 (5 bases). V lost 10 bases to trimming and J lost 5 bases, with 19 bases between them. This CDR3 region has 14 residues. The CDR3 sequence is CAIKTWQGRDTQYF. The CDR3 nucleotides read TGTGCCATAAAAACCTGGCAGGGCAGAGATACGCAGTATTTT.

DNA of the CDR3: TGTGCCAGTAGTACAGGGGTAAGCTCTGGGGCCAACGTCCTGACTTTC. The encoded protein is CASSTGVSSGANVLTF. The chain has TRBV19 and TRBJ2-6; tentatively, D is TRBD1 (6 bases). The CDR3 runs to 16 residues. Germline loops: CDR1 LNHDA, CDR2 SQIVND (reference sequence). V lost 4 bases and J 0 bases, leaving 10 bases between the germline ends. Filled out from reference TRBV19 and TRBJ2-6, the complete variable domain reads DGGITQSPKYLFRKEGQNVTLSCEQNLNHDAMYWYRQDPGQGLRLIYYSQIVNDFQKGDIAEGYSVSREKKESFPLTVTSAQKNPTAFYLCASSTGVSSGANVLTFGAGSRLTVL.

This clonotype was observed a handful of times. V is TRBV7-6 and J is TRBJ2-7, with a weak D call TRBD1 (6 bases). V was pared by 3 bases and J by 1 base, with 10 bases between. The germline CDR1 and CDR2 sequences are SGHVS and FNYEAQ. This CDR3 has 14 residues. The DNA of the CDR3 is TGTGCCAGCAGCTTCGATCAGGGGTCCTACGAGCAGTACTTC. Translation gives CASSFDQGSYEQYF.

This clonotype was recorded a few times. The V gene is TRBV11-2, the J gene TRBJ2-3; D possibly matches TRBD1 or TRBD2 (5 bases each). CDR1 is SGHAT, CDR2 FQNNGV, per germline. This CDR3 contains 15 residues. The V end lost 3 bases, the J end lost 2 bases, and 12 bases lay between the germline ends. The CDR3 reads CASSFPAGTTDTQYF. CDR3 nucleotide sequence: TGTGCCAGCAGCTTTCCGGCAGGGACCACAGATACGCAGTATTTT. The full variable domain, completed using reference TRBV11-2 and TRBJ2-3, is EAGVAQSPRYKIIEKRQSVAFWCNPISGHATLYWYQQILGQGPKLLIQFQNNGVVDDSQLPKDRFSAERLKGVDSTLKIQPAKLEDSAVYLCASSFPAGTTDTQYFGPGTRLTVL.

This clonotype was observed a handful of times. V usage is TRBV20-1 and J usage is TRBJ1-5; 10 bases align to TRBD1. The V gene's germline CDR1 is DFQATT and CDR2 SNEGSKA (reference sequence). CDR3 size: 17 residues. J gave up 4 bases and V 0 bases, and 9 bases lay outside the gene matches. The DNA of the CDR3 is TGCAGTGCTAGAGATTCCGGGACAGGGGTTAGAAATCAGCCCCAGCATTTT. It translates to CSARDSGTGVRNQPQHF.

This clonotype was observed many times. The rearrangement uses TRBV27 and TRBJ2-2; no clear D gene. The CDR3 totals 15 residues. CDR1 MNHEY and CDR2 SMNVEV come from the germline V gene (reference sequence). The germline V and J ends were trimmed by 5 bases and 0 bases, with 10 bases remaining between them. The CDR3 nucleotides are TGTGCCAGCAGTCCCCAAGGGTCGAACACCGGGGAGCTGTTTTTT. Its translation is CASSPQGSNTGELFF.

The gene calls are TRBV4-1 and TRBJ2-7; TRBD1 matches at 7 bases. The CDR3 is 16 residues long. The V and J ends lost 3 bases and 1 base, in that order; junction bases with no gene match: 9. Germline assignment: CDR1 MGHRA and CDR2 YSYEKL. The CDR3 coding sequence is TGCGCCAGCAGCCATAAGGGGGCCTCTACTTCCTACGAGCAGTACTTC. It yields the protein CASSHKGASTSYEQYF.

This clonotype came up a few times. The chain joins TRBV6-6 to TRBJ1-2; weak D call: TRBD1 (6 bases). This CDR3 is 14 amino acids long. V lost 2 bases and J lost 3, with 10 bases in between. Germline CDR1 and CDR2: MNHNY and SVGAGI (reference sequence). DNA for the CDR3: TGTGCCAGCAGTTACCCTGACAGGTACTATGGCTACACCTTC. Translating it yields CASSYPDRYYGYTF.

The sample holds many counts of this clonotype. The chain combines TRBV5-1 with TRBJ1-1, with D uncertain. V shed 5 bases and J shed 2 bases, with 13 bases lying between them. Per the germline V gene, CDR1 is SGHRS and CDR2 is YFSETQ. This CDR3 region has 14 residues. The CDR3 DNA is TGCGCCAGCAGTCCAGCCCTGGGAAACACTGAAGCTTTCTTT. Translation: CASSPALGNTEAFF.

This clonotype showed up just a few times. The CDR3: CASSAGTGYTF. The DNA of the CDR3 is TGTGCCAGCAGTGCAGGGACTGGCTACACCTTC. The chain recombines TRBV6-1 with TRBJ1-2, with a weak D call TRBD1 (5 bases). The CDR3 has 11 residues. The V end lost 4 bases, the J end lost 7 bases, and 7 bases lay between the germline ends. Looked up from germline, CDR1 is MNHNS and CDR2 is SASEGT.

V is TRBV20-1 and J is TRBJ1-1, with 9 bases identical to TRBD1. The CDR3 has 14 residues. Germline assignment: CDR1 DFQATT and CDR2 SNEGSKA (reference sequence). The junction had 11 bases not matched to a gene; V was cut back by 6 bases and J by 6 bases. The CDR3 sequence: CSAHDTGGYPEAFF. DNA for the CDR3: TGCAGTGCACACGATACAGGGGGCTACCCTGAAGCTTTCTTT.